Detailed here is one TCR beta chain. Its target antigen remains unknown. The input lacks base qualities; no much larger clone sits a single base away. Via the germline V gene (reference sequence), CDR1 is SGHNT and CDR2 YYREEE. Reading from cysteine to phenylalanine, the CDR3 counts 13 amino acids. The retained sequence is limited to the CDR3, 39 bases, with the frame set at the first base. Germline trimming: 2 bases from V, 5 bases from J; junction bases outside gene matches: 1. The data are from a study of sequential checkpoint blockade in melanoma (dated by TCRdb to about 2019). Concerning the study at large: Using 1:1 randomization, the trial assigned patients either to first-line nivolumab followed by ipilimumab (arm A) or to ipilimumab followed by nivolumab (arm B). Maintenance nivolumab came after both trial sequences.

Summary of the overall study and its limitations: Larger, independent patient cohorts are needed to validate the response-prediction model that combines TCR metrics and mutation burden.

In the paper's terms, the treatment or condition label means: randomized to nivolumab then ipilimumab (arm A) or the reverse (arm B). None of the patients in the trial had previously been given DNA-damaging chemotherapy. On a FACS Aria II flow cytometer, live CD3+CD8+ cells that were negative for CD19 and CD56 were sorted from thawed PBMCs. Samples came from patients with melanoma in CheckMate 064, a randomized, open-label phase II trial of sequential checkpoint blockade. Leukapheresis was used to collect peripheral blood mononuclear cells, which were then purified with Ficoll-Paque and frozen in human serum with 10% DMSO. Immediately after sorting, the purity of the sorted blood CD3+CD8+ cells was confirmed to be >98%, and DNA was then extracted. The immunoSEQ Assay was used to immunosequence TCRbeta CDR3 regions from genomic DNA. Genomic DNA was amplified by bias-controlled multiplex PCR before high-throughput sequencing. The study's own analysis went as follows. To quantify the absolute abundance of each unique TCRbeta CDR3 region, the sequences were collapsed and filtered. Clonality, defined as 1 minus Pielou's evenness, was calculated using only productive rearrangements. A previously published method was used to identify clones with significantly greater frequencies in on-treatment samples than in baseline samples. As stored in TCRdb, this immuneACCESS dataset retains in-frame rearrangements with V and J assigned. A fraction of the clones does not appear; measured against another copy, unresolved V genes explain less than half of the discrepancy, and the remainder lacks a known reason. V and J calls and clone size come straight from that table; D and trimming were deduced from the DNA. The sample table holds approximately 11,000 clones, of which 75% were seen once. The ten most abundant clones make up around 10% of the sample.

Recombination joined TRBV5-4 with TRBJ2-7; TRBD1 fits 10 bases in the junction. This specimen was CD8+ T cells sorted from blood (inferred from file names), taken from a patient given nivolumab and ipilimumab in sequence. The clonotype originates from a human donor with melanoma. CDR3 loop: CASSFGQGDEQYF. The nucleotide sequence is TGTGCCAGCAGCTTTGGACAGGGGGACGAGCAGTACTTC.